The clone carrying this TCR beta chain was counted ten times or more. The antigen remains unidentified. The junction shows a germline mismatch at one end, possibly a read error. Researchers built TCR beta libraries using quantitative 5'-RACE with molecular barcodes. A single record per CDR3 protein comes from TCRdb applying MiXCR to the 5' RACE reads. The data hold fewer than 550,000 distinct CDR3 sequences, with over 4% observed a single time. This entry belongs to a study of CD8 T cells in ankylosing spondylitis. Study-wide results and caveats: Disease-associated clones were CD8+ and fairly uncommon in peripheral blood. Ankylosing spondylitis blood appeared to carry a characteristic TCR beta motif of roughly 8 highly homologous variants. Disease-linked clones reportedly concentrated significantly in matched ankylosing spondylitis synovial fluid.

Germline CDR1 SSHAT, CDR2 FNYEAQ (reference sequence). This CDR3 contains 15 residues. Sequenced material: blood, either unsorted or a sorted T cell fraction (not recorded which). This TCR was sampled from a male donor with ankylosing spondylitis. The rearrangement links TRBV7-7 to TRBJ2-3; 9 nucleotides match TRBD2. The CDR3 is CASSPTSGSTDTQYF. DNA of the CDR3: TGTGCTAGCAGCCCTACTAGCGGGAGCACAGATACGCAGTATTTT.